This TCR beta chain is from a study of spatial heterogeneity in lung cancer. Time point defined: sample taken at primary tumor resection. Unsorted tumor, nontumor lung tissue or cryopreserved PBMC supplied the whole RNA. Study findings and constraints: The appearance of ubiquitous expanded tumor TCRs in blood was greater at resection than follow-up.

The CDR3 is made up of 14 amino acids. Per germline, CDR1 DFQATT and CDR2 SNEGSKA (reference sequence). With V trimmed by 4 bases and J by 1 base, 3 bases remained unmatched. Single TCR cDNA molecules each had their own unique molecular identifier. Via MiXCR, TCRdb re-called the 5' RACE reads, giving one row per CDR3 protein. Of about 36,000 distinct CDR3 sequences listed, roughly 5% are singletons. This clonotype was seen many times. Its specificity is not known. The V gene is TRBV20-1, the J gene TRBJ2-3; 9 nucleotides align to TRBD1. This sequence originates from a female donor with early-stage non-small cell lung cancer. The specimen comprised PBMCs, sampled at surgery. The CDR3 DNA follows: TGCAGTGCTAAGGACAGGGGCCGCACAGATACGCAGTATTTT. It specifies CSAKDRGRTDTQYF.